The rows below give T cell receptor beta chains drawn from one sample of a study of blood T cell repertoires in COVID-19. The repertoire was sequenced with immunoSEQ multiplex PCR; TCRdb's copy has only in-frame clones and lacks some. The data contain tens of thousands of clones, approximately 88% of them singletons. Source material: peripheral blood. The receptors were sampled from a man of 80 years or more with active or convalescent COVID-19. Each CDR3 is given without its conserved first and last residue.

TRBV7-8,ASSGGDPGETQY
TRBV18,ASSPSTDEKLF
TRBV5-1,ASSPWTGDEQY
TRBV6-5,ASRASGDSTDTQY
TRBV7-8,ASSLANLNTEAF
TRBV5-1,ASSLVGRGGEKLF
TRBV12-3/TRBV12-4,ASRADKNYGYT
TRBV5-1,ASSLAPGTVIYEQY
TRBV27,ASSPEPSGTYEQY
TRBV5-5,ASSWTGGQPQH
TRBV11-2,ASSRDRGYEQY
TRBV5-6,ASSEYGQIYEQY
TRBV11-2,ASTPLTGGGTDTQY
TRBV2,ASSTGRGGSYEQY
TRBV18,ASSVNGIAGDYYQETQY
TRBV19,ASSIRDIQY
TRBV18,ASSPLATGGSGANVLT
TRBV12-5,ASAPGDRVGVQPQH
TRBV5-1,ASSFLGGANYGYT
TRBV3-1/TRBV3-2,ASSQDSGANQPQH
TRBV6-5,ASRGGGAPYEQY
TRBV4-1,ASSQPTRGEAF
TRBV6-6,ASSYSSRQGDTQY
TRBV28,ASSLTLQGTQY
TRBV19,ASSIGQGAHEQY